This section outlines one TCR beta chain sequence together with its context. This specimen comes from a study of T-cell reconstitution after alpha-beta-depleted transplantation in children. Preparation of the TCRbeta library used unique molecular identifiers. TCRdb reanalysed the PCR reads using MiXCR and keeps one entry per CDR3 protein. The sample holds almost 600,000 distinct CDR3 sequences; over 20% are singletons and the top ten take around a third. Germline CDR1 is LGHNT and CDR2 is FRNRAP. Between the trimmed V and J ends, which lost 0 bases and 4 bases, there was a span of 10 bases. The CDR3 is 15 amino acids.

The sequence was collected from a boy under two years old with Wiskott-Aldrich syndrome, due to receive a stem cell transplant. The rearrangement links TRBV12-5 to TRBJ2-1; D is uncertain. Material: PBMCs, obtained before TCRalphabeta/CD19-depleted stem cell transplant. The CDR3 reads CASGLVGSGYNEQFF. The CDR3 nucleotides read TGTGCTAGTGGTTTGGTAGGTTCTGGATACAATGAGCAGTTCTTC.